A selection of T cell receptor beta chains follows, all from one sample in a study of T cells in Graves' hyperthyroidism and ophthalmopathy. TCRdb independently ran MiXCR on the multiplex PCR reads; one entry per CDR3 protein. The sample lists approximately 400,000 distinct CDR3 sequences, about a fifth occurring once. The material sequenced was blood. All receptors come from a man aged 18 to 30 with Graves' ophthalmopathy. CDR3s leave out the opening cysteine and the closing phenylalanine or tryptophan. Clone size is shown for a subset of rows, as once, few, many or a class of expanded clone.

size: many
J: TRBJ1-2
V: TRBV6-1
CDR3: ASVYLPAVGGHYGYT

size: few
J: TRBJ1-2
V: TRBV7-2
CDR3: ASSPDGEKRGYT

size: many
J: TRBJ1-1
V: TRBV29-1
CDR3: SVETRAPEAF

size: many
J: TRBJ2-5
V: TRBV12-3/TRBV12-4
CDR3: ASRIAGEGETQY

size: many
J: TRBJ2-5
V: TRBV6-5
CDR3: ASSYSGTGGETQY

size: .
J: TRBJ2-7
V: TRBV28
CDR3: ASRAGTGGSGEQY

size: few
J: TRBJ2-1
V: TRBV29-1
CDR3: SVVLVSYNEQF

size: many
J: TRBJ2-7
V: TRBV12-3/TRBV12-4
CDR3: ASSLSGGSEQY

size: .
J: TRBJ2-2
V: TRBV11-2
CDR3: ASSLAGLTGELF

size: few
J: TRBJ1-6
V: TRBV19
CDR3: ASSILVGSSYNSPLH

size: many
J: TRBJ2-1
V: TRBV2
CDR3: ASRSLAGAPNEQF

size: many
J: TRBJ1-6
V: TRBV5-1
CDR3: ASSFEDRGSPLH

size: many
J: TRBJ2-3
V: TRBV12-3/TRBV12-4
CDR3: ASTGPATDTQY

size: many
J: TRBJ1-6
V: TRBV10-3
CDR3: AISGVGSPLH

size: .
J: TRBJ2-1
V: TRBV9
CDR3: ASSVGTSGGFNEQF

size: .
J: TRBJ2-2
V: TRBV7-9
CDR3: ASVHGSYTGELF

size: .
J: TRBJ2-1
V: TRBV28
CDR3: ASSLGPAGVYEQF

size: few
J: TRBJ2-2
V: TRBV10-3
CDR3: AISPSGGGTGELF

size: few
J: TRBJ1-4
V: TRBV24-1
CDR3: ATWVKPDEKLF

size: many
J: TRBJ1-1
V: TRBV7-8
CDR3: ASSLEQAGWAWSTEAF

size: .
J: TRBJ1-5
V: TRBV28
CDR3: ASSFPGISNQPQH

size: many
J: TRBJ2-3
V: TRBV7-9
CDR3: ASSLAVGEVADTQY

size: many
J: TRBJ2-6
V: TRBV6-1
CDR3: ASSYGDSGANVLT

size: .
J: TRBJ1-5
V: TRBV15
CDR3: ATSRGGAGWPQH

size: few
J: TRBJ1-5
V: TRBV7-9
CDR3: ASSQGGANPGPTKPQH

size: many
J: TRBJ2-1
V: TRBV2
CDR3: ASSDPGTSYNEQF

size: many
J: TRBJ2-1
V: TRBV7-8
CDR3: ASSPREGSYNEQF

size: many
J: TRBJ2-2
V: TRBV3-1
CDR3: ASSQGLAGATGELF

size: .
J: TRBJ1-6
V: TRBV18
CDR3: ASSPGAIDNSPLH

size: .
J: TRBJ2-1
V: TRBV7-2
CDR3: ASSPGQTSGMYNEQF

size: many
J: TRBJ2-3
V: TRBV12-3/TRBV12-4
CDR3: ASSLARRTPLNGQY

size: many
J: TRBJ1-4
V: TRBV12-3/TRBV12-4
CDR3: ASMVGQGGEKLF

size: few
J: TRBJ1-1
V: TRBV27
CDR3: ASSYLTGTMNTEAF

size: .
J: TRBJ1-3
V: TRBV7-9
CDR3: ASTKNFFGSGNTIY

size: many
J: TRBJ1-1
V: TRBV12-3/TRBV12-4
CDR3: ASSLRSEAF

size: few
J: TRBJ2-7
V: TRBV24-1
CDR3: ATSDPRDISYEQY

size: many
J: TRBJ2-2
V: TRBV3-1
CDR3: ASSQPLNTGELF

size: many
J: TRBJ2-5
V: TRBV11-2
CDR3: ASTGYQETQY

size: .
J: TRBJ1-4
V: TRBV5-6
CDR3: ASSLAGAATNEKLF

size: many
J: TRBJ2-3
V: TRBV6-1
CDR3: ASSGTGLAGGGIFDTQY

size: .
J: TRBJ2-7
V: TRBV20-1
CDR3: SARETDSYEQY

size: few
J: TRBJ2-1
V: TRBV9
CDR3: ASSVGRSPSGYNEQF

size: few
J: TRBJ2-5
V: TRBV9
CDR3: ASSISTGTSGGQETQY

size: many
J: TRBJ2-7
V: TRBV20-1
CDR3: SARDPGYNEQY

size: many
J: TRBJ2-3
V: TRBV20-1
CDR3: SARNTLTDTQY

size: many
J: TRBJ2-5
V: TRBV29-1
CDR3: SVSVAMETQY

size: .
J: TRBJ2-2
V: TRBV3-1
CDR3: ASSQRHANTGELF

size: .
J: TRBJ2-3
V: TRBV9
CDR3: ASSATTGRSTDTQY